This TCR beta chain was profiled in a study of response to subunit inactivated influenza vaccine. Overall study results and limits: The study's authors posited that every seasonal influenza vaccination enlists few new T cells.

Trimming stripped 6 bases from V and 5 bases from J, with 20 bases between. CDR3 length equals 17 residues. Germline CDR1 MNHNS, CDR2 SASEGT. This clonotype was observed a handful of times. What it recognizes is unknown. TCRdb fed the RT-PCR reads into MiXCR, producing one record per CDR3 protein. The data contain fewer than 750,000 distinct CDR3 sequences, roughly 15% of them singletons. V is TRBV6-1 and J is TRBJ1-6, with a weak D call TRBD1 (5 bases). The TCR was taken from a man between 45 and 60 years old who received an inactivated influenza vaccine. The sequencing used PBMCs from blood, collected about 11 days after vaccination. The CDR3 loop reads CASRGSMWGPDNSPLHF. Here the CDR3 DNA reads TGTGCCAGCAGGGGGTCGATGTGGGGCCCTGATAATTCACCCCTCCACTTT.